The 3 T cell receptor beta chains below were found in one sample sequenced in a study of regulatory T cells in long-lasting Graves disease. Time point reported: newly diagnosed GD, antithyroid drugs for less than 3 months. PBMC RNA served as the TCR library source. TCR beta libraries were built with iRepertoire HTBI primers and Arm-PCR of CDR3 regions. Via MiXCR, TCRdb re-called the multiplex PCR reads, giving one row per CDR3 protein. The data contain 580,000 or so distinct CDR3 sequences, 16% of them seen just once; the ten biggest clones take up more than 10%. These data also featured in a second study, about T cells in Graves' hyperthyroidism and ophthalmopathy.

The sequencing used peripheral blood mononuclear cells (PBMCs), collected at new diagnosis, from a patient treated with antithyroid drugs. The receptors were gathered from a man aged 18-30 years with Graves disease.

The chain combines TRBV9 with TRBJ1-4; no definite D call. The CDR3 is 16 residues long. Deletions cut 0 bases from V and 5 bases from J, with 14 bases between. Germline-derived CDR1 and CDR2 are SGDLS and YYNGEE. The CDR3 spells CASSVGDNVGNEKLFF. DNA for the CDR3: TGTGCCAGCAGCGTAGGAGACAACGTAGGGAATGAAAAACTGTTTTTT.

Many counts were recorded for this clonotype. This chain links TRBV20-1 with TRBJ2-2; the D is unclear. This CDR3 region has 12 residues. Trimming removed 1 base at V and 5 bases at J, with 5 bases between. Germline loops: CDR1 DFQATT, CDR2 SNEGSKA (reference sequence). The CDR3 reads CSARVGTGELFF. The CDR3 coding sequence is TGCAGTGCTAGAGTTGGGACCGGGGAGCTGTTTTTT.

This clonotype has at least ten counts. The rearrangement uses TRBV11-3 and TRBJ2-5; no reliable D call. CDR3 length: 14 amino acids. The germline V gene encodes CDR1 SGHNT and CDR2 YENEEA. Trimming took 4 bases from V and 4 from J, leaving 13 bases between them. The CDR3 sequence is CASSSSSHRETQYF. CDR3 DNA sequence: TGTGCCAGCAGCTCGAGCTCTCATAGAGAGACCCAGTACTTC.